The TCR beta chain described here comes from a study of shared clonotypes between healthy human individuals. Execution of the assay was at deep level. Assay: immunoSEQ multiplex PCR; the TCRdb copy retains only in-frame clones and omits some. The repertoire includes under 1,900,000 clones, approximately 98.5% of them detected once, and about 0.4% sits in the top ten. Trimming pared 6 bases from V and 3 bases from J, leaving 15 bases between. CDR3 size: 15 residues. Germline assignment: CDR1 MNHNY and CDR2 SVGAGI (reference sequence). The clonotype was recovered from a man aged 25 to 40 in good health. The material sequenced was naive CD4+ T cells sorted from blood. Subset given: CD45RA+ positively selected. This chain uses TRBV6-6 with TRBJ2-1, with D tentatively TRBD1 (6 bases). The CDR3 region is CASRQGISYYNEQFF. The CDR3 region has the DNA TGTGCCAGCAGGCAGGGGATATCTTACTACAATGAGCAGTTCTTC.